This T cell receptor beta chain was observed in a study of Ad26.COV2.S vaccination and SARS-CoV-2 variants. Treatment of the sample: approximately 18 received Ad26.COV2.S at low or high dose, single or two shots; roughly five received placebo; per-sample allocation not given. Day 63 after the first injection of vaccine or placebo was the sampling time. The table came from immunoSEQ multiplex PCR; TCRdb's copy has only in-frame clones and leaves some out. Among some 450,000 clones listed, about 92% were seen once. V lost 5 bases to trimming and J lost 6 bases; unmatched junction nucleotides: 9. CDR3 length: 16 residues. CDR1 and CDR2 from the germline V gene are SGHTA and FQGNSA.

The receptor comes from a person between 18 and 65 years old who received the Ad26.COV2.S COVID-19 vaccine or a placebo. V gene TRBV7-2 combines with J gene TRBJ2-1, with 11 bases that match TRBD2. Specimen: peripheral blood, collected in a trial of Ad26.COV2.S vaccine versus placebo. Here the CDR3 DNA reads TGTGCCAGCAGCCCAACCCTAGCGGGAGGTATCAATGAGCAGTTCTTC. Translating it yields CASSPTLAGGINEQFF.